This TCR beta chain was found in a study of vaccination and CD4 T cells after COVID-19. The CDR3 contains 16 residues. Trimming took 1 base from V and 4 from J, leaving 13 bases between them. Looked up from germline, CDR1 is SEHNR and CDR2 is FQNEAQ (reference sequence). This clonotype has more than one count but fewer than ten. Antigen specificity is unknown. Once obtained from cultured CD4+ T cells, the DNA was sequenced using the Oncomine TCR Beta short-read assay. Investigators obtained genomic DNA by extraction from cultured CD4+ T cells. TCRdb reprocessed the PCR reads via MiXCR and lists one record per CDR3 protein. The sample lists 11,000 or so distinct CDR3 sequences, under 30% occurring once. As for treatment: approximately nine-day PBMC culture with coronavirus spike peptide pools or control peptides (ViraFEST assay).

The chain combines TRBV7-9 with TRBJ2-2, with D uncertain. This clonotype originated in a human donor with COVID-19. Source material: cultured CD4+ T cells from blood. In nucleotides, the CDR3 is TGTGCCAGCAGCTTAGAAGAATCGCAAGTCACCGGGGAGCTGTTTTTT. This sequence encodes CASSLEESQVTGELFF.